The 14 T cell receptor beta chains below come from one sample, sequenced in a study of cytomegalovirus exposure and HLA in healthy donors. Produced via immunoSEQ multiplex PCR; TCRdb's table is partial and in-frame only. Among hundreds of thousands of clones, 80% to 95% were seen once, and the ten largest hold under 4%. The sequenced material came from PBMCs. Receptors were obtained from a young woman in good health and CMV-seronegative.

J is TRBJ2-5 and V is TRBV5-1, with no clear D. V lost 4 bases, J lost 2 bases, and 18 bases lay in between. The CDR3 is 16 amino acids. Germline assignment: CDR1 SGHRS and CDR2 YFSETQ. The CDR3 bases are TGCGCCAGCAGCCCCCTCCGAGAACACCGACAAGAGACCCAGTACTTC. Its translation: CASSPLREHRQETQYF.

This rearrangement joins TRBV5-8 to TRBJ1-4; perhaps TRBD1 as D (5 bases). Trimming shortened V by 0 bases and J by 10 bases, and 10 bases separated the two germline ends. Germline assignment: CDR1 SGHTS and CDR2 YDEGEE. CDR3 length: 13 residues. CDR3 sequence reads: CASSLDKGRKLFF. The CDR3 DNA sequence: TGTGCCAGCAGCTTGGACAAGGGACGAAAACTGTTTTTT.

J is TRBJ2-7 and V is TRBV27, with D possibly TRBD2 on 7 matching bases. Germline V lookup: CDR1 MNHEY, CDR2 SMNVEV (reference sequence). V lost 10 bases and J lost 3, with 19 bases in between. The CDR3 runs to 14 residues. CDR3 region: CATKGGGGDYEQYF. The CDR3 bases are TGTGCCACTAAAGGGGGGGGAGGGGACTACGAGCAGTACTTC.

In this sample, this clone turned up once. The chain uses TRBV5-1 and TRBJ2-3; D is perhaps TRBD2 (6 bases). Deletions cut 3 bases from V and 3 bases from J, with 17 bases between. Germline-derived CDR1 and CDR2 are SGHRS and YFSETQ. The length of the CDR3 is 16 residues. This CDR3 reads CASSWTTRDSTDTQYF. CDR3 nucleotides: TGCGCCAGCAGCTGGACTACAAGGGATAGTACAGATACGCAGTATTTT.

V and J are TRBV2 and TRBJ2-5; D is undetermined. Germline-derived CDR1 and CDR2 are SNHLY and FYNNEI. Trimming left V 2 bases short and J 5 bases short, with 15 bases between. CDR3 size: 15 residues. The CDR3 is CASSELPRFEETQYF. CDR3 nucleotide sequence: TGTGCCAGCAGTGAATTGCCTAGATTCGAGGAGACCCAGTACTTC.

The V and J genes are TRBV11-3 and TRBJ2-1; 10 bases fit TRBD1. CDR1 and CDR2 from the germline V gene are SGHNT and YENEEA. Trimming at V came to 5 bases and at J to 3 bases, leaving 7 bases not matched to a gene. This CDR3 region has 16 residues. CDR3 sequence reads: CASSLRQGAVYNEQFF. The CDR3, as DNA: TGTGCCAGCAGCCTTAGACAGGGGGCGGTCTACAATGAGCAGTTCTTC.

This clone was found once. The rearrangement links TRBV9 to TRBJ2-3; D is unresolved. This CDR3 spans 19 amino acids. Germline-derived CDR1 and CDR2 are SGDLS and YYNGEE. With 0 bases removed from V and 0 bases from J, the gap between germline ends came to 20 bases. The CDR3 reads CASSVGFVGKATSTDTQYF. In DNA form, the CDR3 reads TGTGCCAGCAGCGTAGGGTTCGTGGGGAAGGCGACTAGCACAGATACGCAGTATTTT.

J is TRBJ1-5 and V is TRBV7-9; D might be TRBD1 (5 bases). Between the trimmed V and J ends, which lost 4 bases and 3 bases, there was a span of 16 bases. The CDR3 length is 16 residues. CDR1 is SEHNR and CDR2 is FQNEAQ in the germline V gene (reference sequence). CDR3 sequence (DNA): TGTGCCAGCAGCTATCGGACTTCAGGGTTCAATCAGCCCCAGCATTTT. Translating gives CASSYRTSGFNQPQHF.

This clone appeared once. The V and J genes are TRBV14 and TRBJ2-1, with a weak D call TRBD2 (6 bases). Per germline, CDR1 SGHDN and CDR2 FVKESK. This CDR3 has 16 amino acids. V was cut by 4 bases and J by 5 bases, with 18 bases left in between. The CDR3 reads CASSPMGLPRHNEQFF. The CDR3 DNA sequence: TGTGCCAGCAGCCCGATGGGACTTCCGAGACACAATGAGCAGTTCTTC. Supplemented by reference TRBV14 and TRBJ2-1, the full variable domain reads EAGVTQFPSHSVIEKGQTVTLRCDPISGHDNLYWYRRVMGKEIKFLLHFVKESKQDESGMPNNRFLAERTGGTYSTLKVQPAELEDSGVYFCASSPMGLPRHNEQFFGPGTRLTVL.

The chain combines TRBV7-2 with TRBJ2-5; unclear D gene. V shed 2 bases and J shed 5 bases, with 6 bases lying between them. This CDR3 is built from 12 residues. The germline gives CDR1 SGHTA, CDR2 FQGNSA. The CDR3 nucleotides read TGTGCCAGCAGCTTACCCCCTGAGACCCAGTACTTC. The encoded protein is CASSLPPETQYF.

The rearrangement joins TRBV6-1 to TRBJ2-7; tentatively, D is TRBD1 (6 bases). With 4 bases removed from V and 2 bases from J, the gap between germline ends came to 9 bases. CDR1 and CDR2 from the germline V gene are MNHNS and SASEGT. The CDR3 totals 13 residues. This chain's CDR3 is CASSVGHTYEQYF. The CDR3 nucleotides read TGTGCCAGCAGTGTGGGACACACCTACGAGCAGTACTTC.

The chain employs TRBV4-1 and TRBJ2-1; 9 bases are a match to TRBD1. From germline, CDR1 is MGHRA and CDR2 YSYEKL. The CDR3 length is 15 residues. The J segment lost 6 bases and the V segment lost 4 bases, leaving 7 bases of the junction unmatched. The CDR3 is CASSREGQGGNEQFF. The DNA of the CDR3 is TGCGCCAGCAGCCGAGAGGGACAGGGAGGCAATGAGCAGTTCTTC.

V gene TRBV9 combines with J gene TRBJ2-5; D may match TRBD1 or TRBD2 (5 bases each). Per the germline V gene, CDR1 is SGDLS and CDR2 is YYNGEE. Trimming stripped 4 bases from V and 5 bases from J, with 15 bases between. The CDR3 has 14 residues. This CDR3 is CASSPPGSWETQYF. The CDR3 region has the DNA TGTGCCAGCAGCCCCCCAGGGAGTTGGGAGACCCAGTACTTC.

J is TRBJ2-1 and V is TRBV7-9, with 9 bases aligning to TRBD2. Germline CDR1 and CDR2: SEHNR and FQNEAQ (reference sequence). This CDR3 region has 17 residues. With 0 bases clipped from V and 2 bases from J, the junction kept 5 bases outside the gene matches. For the CDR3, the DNA is TGTGCCAGCAGCTTAGCGCGGGCGGGAGGGCCCTACAATGAGCAGTTCTTC. Translation: CASSLARAGGPYNEQFF.